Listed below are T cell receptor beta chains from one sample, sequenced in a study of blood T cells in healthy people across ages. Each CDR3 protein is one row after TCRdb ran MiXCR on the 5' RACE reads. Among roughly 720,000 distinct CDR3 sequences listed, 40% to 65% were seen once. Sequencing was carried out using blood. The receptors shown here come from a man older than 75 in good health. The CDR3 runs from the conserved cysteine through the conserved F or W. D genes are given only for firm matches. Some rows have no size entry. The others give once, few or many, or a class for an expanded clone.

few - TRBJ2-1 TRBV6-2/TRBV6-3 TGTGCCAGCAGTTACTCCGGGGATAGGGAGCAGTTCTTC CASSYSGDREQFF
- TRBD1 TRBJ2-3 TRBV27 TGTGCCAGCAGTGCCTACCCGACAGGGTGGTCGTATTTT CASSAYPTGWSYF
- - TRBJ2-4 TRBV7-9 TGTGCCAGCAGCTTTCAGGGGCCAGGCGGCATTCAGTACTTC CASSFQGPGGIQYF
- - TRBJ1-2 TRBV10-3 TGTGCCATCAGTGATGGACCGGGAGGAGGCTACACCTTC CAISDGPGGGYTF
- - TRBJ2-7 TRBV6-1 TGTGCCAGCAGTGAAAGGTGGGGGACGTCCGAGCAGTACTTC CASSERWGTSEQYF
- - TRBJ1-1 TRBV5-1 TGCGCCAGCACTAGGACGAACACTGAAGCTTTCTTT CASTRTNTEAFF
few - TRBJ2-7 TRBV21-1 TGTGCCAGCAGCCCTAGGGGGACAGAAAGCCGCTACGAGCAGTACTTC CASSPRGTESRYEQYF
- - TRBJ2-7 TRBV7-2 TGTGCCAGCAGCTTAGAACAGGGTTCCTTTTACGAGCAGTACTTC CASSLEQGSFYEQYF
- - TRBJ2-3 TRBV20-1 TGCAGTGCAGGGGCGGAACCCACAGATACGCAGTATTTT CSAGAEPTDTQYF
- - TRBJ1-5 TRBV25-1 TGTGCCAGCAGTGGGTTGGGTTCTAGCAATCAGCCCCAGCATTTT CASSGLGSSNQPQHF
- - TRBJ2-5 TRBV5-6 TGTGCCAGCAGCGCCCTCGGGTCAGCGGACCAAGAGACCCAGTACTTC CASSALGSADQETQYF
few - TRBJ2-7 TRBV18 TGTGCCAGCTCACCACCGACAGTTTCCTACGAGCAGTACTTC CASSPPTVSYEQYF
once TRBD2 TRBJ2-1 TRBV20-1 TGCAGTGCTAGATCCCTGGTGAGCGGGAGGGCCTCCTACGAGCAGTTCTTC CSARSLVSGRASYEQFF
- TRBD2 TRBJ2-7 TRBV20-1 TGCAGTGCTCTAGCGGGAGAGGTGGGTTACGAGCAGTACTTC CSALAGEVGYEQYF
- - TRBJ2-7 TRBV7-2 TGTGCCAGCAGCCAACTTTCTGTGGAGGCCTACGAGCAGTACTTC CASSQLSVEAYEQYF
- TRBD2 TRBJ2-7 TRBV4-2 TGTGCCAGCAGCCAAGAAGGGGAGCTAGCGGGATACTACAATGAGCAGTACTTC CASSQEGELAGYYNEQYF
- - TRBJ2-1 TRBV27 TGTGCCAGCAGTTTAGTGGCAGGGATAACGAATGAGCAGTTCTTC CASSLVAGITNEQFF
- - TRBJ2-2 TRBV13 TGTGCCAGCAGTCTTAGGGGGTGGACGGACGGGAAAAGACCGAACACCGGGGAGCTGTTTTTT CASSLRGWTDGKRPNTGELFF
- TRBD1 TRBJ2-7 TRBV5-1 TGCGCCAGCAGCTTGGCCGGGCGGAGACAGGGTCACTCCTACGAGCAGTACTTC CASSLAGRRQGHSYEQYF
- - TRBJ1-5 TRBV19 TGTGCCAGTACCCAATCTCCCGTATTTTCGGGTTATCAGCCCCAGCATTTT CASTQSPVFSGYQPQHF
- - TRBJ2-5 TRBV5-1 TGCGCCAGTCAGAGGACTCCCCTGGGGGAGACCCAGTACTTC CASQRTPLGETQYF